This passage covers 16 T cell receptor beta chains from one sample sequenced in a study of radiotherapy plus CTLA-4 blockade in lung cancer. The protocol was immunoSEQ multiplex PCR, while the TCRdb copy is restricted to in-frame clones and leaves out a portion. The table records around 45,000 clones, about 70% of them present only once. The material sequenced was peripheral blood, taken from a patient treated with radiotherapy plus ipilimumab. The receptor source for this set is a human donor with non-small cell lung cancer who had a partial response to radiotherapy plus ipilimumab.

The V and J genes are TRBV2 and TRBJ2-5; D not certain. Trimming took 6 bases from V and 3 from J, leaving 11 bases between them. The CDR3 length is 13 residues. The germline V gene has CDR1 SNHLY and CDR2 FYNNEI. The CDR3 region is CASSPGLEETQYF. The CDR3 bases are TGTGCCAGCAGCCCAGGATTGGAAGAGACCCAGTACTTC.

This clone was detected only once. The chain is built from TRBV7-9 and TRBJ2-5; D uncertain. The J call may be mistaken, given a closer DNA end match to TRBJ2-7. Germline V gives CDR1 SEHNR, CDR2 FQNEAQ (reference sequence). The CDR3 loop spans 10 amino acids. For the CDR3, the DNA is TGTGCCAGCAGCTTGGGCGAGCAGTACTTC. Its protein product is CASSLGEQYF.

The table lists this clone with a few counts. V usage is TRBV7-2 and J usage is TRBJ2-5; TRBD1 matches 9 bases. The CDR3 runs to 15 residues. Germline V gene sequence: CDR1 SGHTA, CDR2 FQGNSA. The trim removed 2 bases at V and 7 bases at J, leaving 8 bases unmatched. DNA of the CDR3: TGTGCCAGCAGCTTACAGGGACAGGGTGTCGGGACCCAGTACTTC. It translates to CASSLQGQGVGTQYF.

The chain carries TRBV7-6 and TRBJ2-5; D unclear. The CDR3 length is 15 residues. Germline-derived CDR1 and CDR2 are SGHVS and FNYEAQ. Trimming took off 5 bases at V and 1 base at J, with 14 bases between the two ends. This CDR3 reads CASSPGKMGQETQYF. The CDR3 nucleotides are TGTGCCAGCAGCCCAGGAAAGATGGGCCAAGAGACCCAGTACTTC.

V gene TRBV5-6 combines with J gene TRBJ2-7; 10 bases line up with TRBD1. CDR1 is SGHDT and CDR2 is YYEEEE in the germline V gene. The junction had 8 bases not matched to a gene; V was cut back by 4 bases and J by 1 base. CDR3 length: 16 residues. CDR3 in DNA: TGTGCCAGCAGCAGGGACAGGGGACGTTATTCCTACGAGCAGTACTTC. It specifies CASSRDRGRYSYEQYF.

For this clone: An end of the junction differs from the germline gene, which may be a read error. The genes are TRBV5-4 and TRBJ1-2; maybe TRBD1 (6 bases). The V gene's germline CDR1 is SGHNT and CDR2 YYREEE (reference sequence). CDR3 length equals 13 residues. CDR3 protein: CANSPDRNYGYTF. The DNA of the CDR3 is TGTGCCAACAGCCCTGACAGGAACTATGGCTACACCTTC.

This clone was counted only a few times. The rearrangement uses TRBV18 and TRBJ1-2; 10 bases fit TRBD1. The CDR3 is 14 residues long. J lost 8 bases, V lost 4 bases, and 7 bases had no gene match. Germline V lookup: CDR1 KGHSH, CDR2 LQKENI. CDR3 nucleotides: TGTGCCAGCTCACTGGACAGGGGGGCAGAGGGCTACACCTTC. This translates into CASSLDRGAEGYTF. The complete variable domain, with remaining parts taken from reference TRBV18 and TRBJ1-2, reads NAGVMQNPRHLVRRRGQEARLRCSPMKGHSHVYWYRQLPEEGLKFMVYLQKENIIDESGMPKERFSAEFPKEGPSILRIQQVVRGDSAAYFCASSLDRGAEGYTFGSGTRLTVV.

This clone was detected a few times. This chain joins TRBV7-3 and TRBJ1-2; possibly TRBD1 for D (6 bases). The V gene's germline CDR1 is SGHTA and CDR2 FQGTGA. Deletions cut 3 bases from V and 14 bases from J, with 16 bases between. This CDR3 comprises 12 residues. In nucleotides, the CDR3 is TGTGCCAGCAGCTTCTGGGACACCCGAAGTACCTTC. This sequence encodes CASSFWDTRSTF.

The rearrangement links TRBV5-6 to TRBJ2-7; D possibly corresponds to TRBD1 (5 bases). The CDR3 is 13 residues long. V lost 3 bases to trimming and J lost 3 bases, with 10 bases between them. Germline V gene lookup returns CDR1 SGHDT and CDR2 YYEEEE. The CDR3 region is CASSWQGNYEQYF. CDR3 coding DNA: TGTGCCAGCAGCTGGCAGGGTAACTACGAGCAGTACTTC.

J is TRBJ2-7 and V is TRBV6-5; TRBD2 might be the D (6 bases). This CDR3 has 14 amino acids. Germline CDR1 MNHEY, CDR2 SVGAGI. V gave up 1 base and J gave up 0 bases, with 7 bases separating them. The CDR3 bases are TGTGCCAGCAGTTACTTCGGGGGCTCCTACGAGCAGTACTTC. It codes for CASSYFGGSYEQYF.

This chain connects TRBV27 to TRBJ2-5, with 9 nucleotides matching TRBD1. V lost 5 bases and J lost 0; bases outside the gene matches: 4. Germline-derived CDR1 and CDR2 are MNHEY and SMNVEV (reference sequence). CDR3 length: 15 residues. CDR3 amino acids: CASSRDRADQETQYF. In nucleotides, the CDR3 is TGTGCCAGCAGTCGGGACAGGGCGGACCAAGAGACCCAGTACTTC.

This chain joins TRBV18 and TRBJ1-1; D is undetermined. The CDR3 totals 12 residues. Trimming stripped 6 bases from V and 8 bases from J, with 13 bases between. CDR1 and CDR2 from the germline V gene are KGHSH and LQKENI. In DNA, the CDR3 is TGTGCCAGCTCTTACAATTCAGAAGAAGCTTTCTTT. It codes for CASSYNSEEAFF.

The V and J genes are TRBV2 and TRBJ1-2; D unresolved. The V and J ends lost 7 bases and 6 bases respectively, with 9 bases between them. Germline values: CDR1 SNHLY, CDR2 FYNNEI. The CDR3 has 11 amino acids. This CDR3 is CASNLGDGYTF. The CDR3 region has the DNA TGTGCCAGCAACCTCGGGGATGGCTACACCTTC.

This clone was counted only a few times. This chain connects TRBV2 to TRBJ1-4; a possible D gene is TRBD1 (6 bases). Germline lookup yields CDR1 SNHLY and CDR2 FYNNEI. The CDR3 totals 14 residues. V lost 6 bases and J lost 1, with 9 bases in between. The CDR3 DNA reads TGTGCCAGCAGGGACAGTCGAACTAATGAAAAACTGTTTTTT. The encoded protein is CASRDSRTNEKLFF. The variable domain in full, with the rest retrieved from reference TRBV2 and TRBJ1-4, is EPEVTQTPSHQVTQMGQEVILRCVPISNHLYFYWYRQILGQKVEFLVSFYNNEISEKSEIFDDQFSVERPDGSNFTLKIRSTKLEDSAMYFCASRDSRTNEKLFFGSGTQLSVL.

To note about this clone: The junction differs from germline at one of its ends, possibly a read error. This chain uses TRBV7-6 with TRBJ2-2; 7 bases agree with TRBD2. The CDR3 sequence is 16 residues long. The germline gives CDR1 SGHVS, CDR2 FNYEAQ. The CDR3 DNA sequence: TGTGCCAGCAGCCCGGGGAGCGGGGCCAACATCGGGGAGCTGTTTTTT. Protein: CASSPGSGANIGELFF.

V gene TRBV11-2 combines with J gene TRBJ1-3; 8 bases match TRBD1. The CDR3 covers 14 residues. V was clipped by 5 bases and J by 3 bases; unmatched bases: 3. The germline gives CDR1 SGHAT, CDR2 FQNNGV. DNA for the CDR3: TGTGCCAGCAGCACGGGACAGGTTGGAAACACCATATATTTT. Its translation: CASSTGQVGNTIYF.